The rows below give T cell receptor beta chains drawn from one sample of a study of type 1 regulatory T cells. No cognate antigen is known for these TCRs. TCRdb itself ran the reads through MiXCR, one entry per CDR3 protein. This table has about 68,000 distinct CDR3 sequences, roughly three fifths appearing once. The sequenced sample consisted of cultured T cells, either the whole culture or a sorted T cell fraction (not recorded which). All receptors derive from a human donor in good health. CDR3s include the opening cysteine and the closing phenylalanine or tryptophan. D genes are given only for firm matches. Rows may omit the clone size; those that give it use once, few, many or a size class.

cdr3_length | j_call | clone_size | v_call | d_call | cdr3_nt | cdr3_aa
16 | TRBJ1-2 | . | TRBV20-1 | . | TGCAGTGCTAGACCTCCCCAGGGGAGTGGGTCCTATGGCTACACCTTC | CSARPPQGSGSYGYTF
16 | TRBJ2-2 | many | TRBV14 | . | TGTGCCAGCAGCCAAGAAGTTAGCCCGAGGACCGGGGAGCTGTTTTTT | CASSQEVSPRTGELFF
13 | TRBJ1-1 | . | TRBV25-1 | . | TGTGCCAGCAGTGGGGGACAGAACACTGAAGCTTTCTTT | CASSGGQNTEAFF
16 | TRBJ2-1 | . | TRBV6-6 | . | TGTGCCAGCAGTTACTCGAATGCGGGTGGGCAGAATGAGCAGTTCTTC | CASSYSNAGGQNEQFF
16 | TRBJ2-3 | . | TRBV7-2 | TRBD2 | TGTGCCAGCAGCTTACTTGCGGGCGGGGGGTCAGATACGCAGTATTTT | CASSLLAGGGSDTQYF
16 | TRBJ2-3 | . | TRBV7-9 | TRBD2 | TGTGCCAGCAGCCCGACTAGCGGGGCTAGCACAGATACGCAGTATTTT | CASSPTSGASTDTQYF
18 | TRBJ2-5 | . | TRBV5-6 | . | TGTGCCAGCAGCTTGGAGGCCTGGGCGACTCCTGAAAAAGAGACCCAGTACTTC | CASSLEAWATPEKETQYF
15 | TRBJ2-1 | few | TRBV5-4 | TRBD1 | TGTGCCAGCAGCATCCGGGACAGGGGGCAAAATGAGCAGTTCTTC | CASSIRDRGQNEQFF
15 | TRBJ1-6 | few | TRBV10-3 | TRBD1 | TGTGCCATCAGACCGGGGACAGGGGATAATTCACCCCTCCACTTT | CAIRPGTGDNSPLHF
14 | TRBJ1-1 | . | TRBV19 | TRBD1 | TGTGCCAGTAGGAAACCGGGACAGGGGGCCCAAGCTTTCTTT | CASRKPGQGAQAFF
15 | TRBJ2-7 | . | TRBV11-2 | TRBD2 | TGTGCCAGCAGCCCCTCCTTGGGAGGGCCCCGCGAGCAGTACTTC | CASSPSLGGPREQYF
16 | TRBJ1-5 | . | TRBV7-8 | . | TGTGCCAGCAGCTTTACACGGACAGAAAGCAATCAGCCCCAGCATTTT | CASSFTRTESNQPQHF
14 | TRBJ2-1 | few | TRBV4-2 | . | TGTGCCAGCAGCCAAGATCAGACCGTCCGCGAGCAGTTCTTC | CASSQDQTVREQFF
14 | TRBJ1-1 | . | TRBV20-1 | . | TGCAGTGCTAGTTCGTGGCAGGGAAAGACTGAAGCTTTCTTT | CSASSWQGKTEAFF
15 | TRBJ2-1 | . | TRBV2 | TRBD2 | TGTGCCAGCAGAGGACTGCGGGAGGGCCATAATGAGCAGTTCTTC | CASRGLREGHNEQFF
12 | TRBJ2-1 | . | TRBV5-1 | TRBD1 | TGCGCCAGCAGCGGACAGGGGGATGAGCAGTTCTTC | CASSGQGDEQFF
12 | TRBJ2-1 | once | TRBV3-1 | . | TGTGCCAGCAGCTTTACACGTAATGAGCAGTTCTTC | CASSFTRNEQFF
16 | TRBJ1-4 | . | TRBV11-2 | TRBD1 | TGTGCCAGCAGCACCACCCAGGGGGCGCGGGGTGAAAAACTGTTTTTT | CASSTTQGARGEKLFF
15 | TRBJ2-5 | few | TRBV5-1 | . | TGCGCCAGCAGCTTGGCCGCGGACTACCAAGAGACCCAGTACTTC | CASSLAADYQETQYF
14 | TRBJ2-1 | . | TRBV6-5 | . | TGTGCCAGCAGTTCAGGGAGTTTTAACGGTGAGCAGTTCTTC | CASSSGSFNGEQFF
16 | TRBJ2-2 | . | TRBV9 | TRBD1 | TGTGCCAGCAGCGTATCGGGACAGGGGGCAACCGGGGAGCTGTTTTTT | CASSVSGQGATGELFF
16 | TRBJ2-1 | . | TRBV12-3/TRBV12-4 | TRBD2 | TGTGCCAGCAGTTTACAACTAGCGGGAGGGCCAAGTCAGGTTGACTTC | CASSLQLAGGPSQVDF
15 | TRBJ2-1 | . | TRBV27 | TRBD1 | TGTGCCAGCAGTACCTTGGGGCAGGGGGACAATGAGCAGTTCTTC | CASSTLGQGDNEQFF
16 | TRBJ2-5 | . | TRBV5-5 | . | TGTGCCAGCAGCCTAGGTGGTAGGGGAGAAATAGAGACCCAGTACTTC | CASSLGGRGEIETQYF
15 | TRBJ2-3 | . | TRBV11-2 | TRBD2 | TGTGCCAGCAGCCCCCGACTAGCTGCCGCGGATACGCAGTATTTT | CASSPRLAAADTQYF
16 | TRBJ2-7 | . | TRBV4-2 | TRBD2 | TGTGCCAGCAGCCAAGACAGGGCTAGCGGCACCTACGAGCAGTACTTC | CASSQDRASGTYEQYF
15 | TRBJ1-1 | few | TRBV2 | TRBD1 | TGTGCCACCGGACAGGGGGCCATCATGAACACTGAAGCTTTCTTT | CATGQGAIMNTEAFF
14 | TRBJ2-1 | few | TRBV3-1 | TRBD2 | TGTGCCAGCAGCCAAGGGGGGGGGTACAATGAGCAGTTCTTC | CASSQGGGYNEQFF
16 | TRBJ2-3 | few | TRBV24-1 | . | TGTGCCACCGGCAAGACCGGGACTTCTAGCACAGATACGCAGTATTTT | CATGKTGTSSTDTQYF
13 | TRBJ1-1 | . | TRBV20-1 | . | TGCAGTGCTCTCTGGCCGGCGAACACTGAAGCTTTCTTT | CSALWPANTEAFF
13 | TRBJ2-7 | medium-sized | TRBV5-1 | . | TGCGCCAGCAGCCGAGGACTGACCTACGAGCAGTACTTC | CASSRGLTYEQYF
18 | TRBJ2-1 | . | TRBV5-1 | TRBD2 | TGCGCCAGCAGCTTGAGATTAGCGGGAGTTTTAAGGGGGAATGAGCAGTTCTTC | CASSLRLAGVLRGNEQFF
13 | TRBJ2-5 | . | TRBV3-1 | TRBD2 | TGTGCCAGCGGCCGGGGGGAAGAGATTGCCCAGTACTTC | CASGRGEEIAQYF
14 | TRBJ2-7 | . | TRBV21-1 | . | TGTGCCGCACCGCAAACCTGTCTAGCCCACGAGCAGTACTTC | CAAPQTCLAHEQYF
15 | TRBJ2-7 | . | TRBV24-1 | TRBD2 | TGTGCCACCAGTGACCAAAGCGGGAGTTTTTACGAGCAGTACTTC | CATSDQSGSFYEQYF
13 | TRBJ2-1 | few | TRBV10-3 | TRBD2 | TGTGCCTCAAAGCGGGATTCGAACGGTGAGCAGTTCTTC | CASKRDSNGEQFF
18 | TRBJ2-1 | once | TRBV28 | TRBD2 | TGTGCCAGCAGTCCGACTAGCGGGAGGGCCTCATCCTACAATGAGCAGTTCTTC | CASSPTSGRASSYNEQFF
12 | TRBJ2-3 | . | TRBV9 | . | TGTGCCAGCAGCCCGTACACAGATACGCAGTATTTT | CASSPYTDTQYF
21 | TRBJ2-1 | . | TRBV7-9 | TRBD2 | TGTGCCAGCAGCTCAACAGTGGGTCCTACTAGCGGGAGCTCGGCGGACAATGAGCAGTTCTTC | CASSSTVGPTSGSSADNEQFF
15 | TRBJ1-5 | . | TRBV28 | . | TGTGCCAGCAGTTTATTAGAACAGGGACATCACCCCCAGCATTTT | CASSLLEQGHHPQHF
15 | TRBJ1-1 | . | TRBV3-1 | . | TGTGCCAGCAGCCTTGGGGGGGGACGAAACACTGAAGCTTTCTTT | CASSLGGGRNTEAFF
14 | TRBJ2-3 | . | TRBV7-2 | TRBD2 | TGTGCCAGCAGCAAGACTAGCGGGACAGATACGCAGTATTTT | CASSKTSGTDTQYF
17 | TRBJ2-1 | . | TRBV19 | TRBD2 | TGTGCCAGTAGTTTACTTCCGGGACTAGCGGGAATCAGTGAGCAGTTCTTC | CASSLLPGLAGISEQFF
15 | TRBJ1-3 | . | TRBV27 | . | TGTGCCAGCAGTTTATCGGGGGCATCCGGAAACACCATATATTTT | CASSLSGASGNTIYF
16 | TRBJ2-3 | . | TRBV2 | TRBD2 | TGTGCCAGCAGCCGGGGACTAGCGGCTAGCACAGATACGCAGTATTTT | CASSRGLAASTDTQYF
14 | TRBJ2-1 | . | TRBV2 | . | TGTGCCAGCAGTCCTAGCAGGGCCTACAATGAGCAGTTCTTC | CASSPSRAYNEQFF
13 | TRBJ2-2 | . | TRBV7-3 | TRBD2 | TGTGCCAGCAGCACACTAGCGACCGGGGAGCTGTTTTTT | CASSTLATGELFF
14 | TRBJ1-2 | . | TRBV5-6 | . | TGTGCCAGCAGCTTGGACTTGGGAGGGGCTGGCTACACCTTC | CASSLDLGGAGYTF
16 | TRBJ2-5 | . | TRBV29-1 | . | TGCAGCGTTGCTGGAGGGGGGACTATCAAGCAAGAGACCCAGTACTTC | CSVAGGGTIKQETQYF
14 | TRBJ2-7 | . | TRBV5-4 | . | TGTGCCAGCAGCTTGGGCCGGAGTACCTACGAGCAGTACTTC | CASSLGRSTYEQYF
13 | TRBJ1-2 | . | TRBV30 | TRBD1 | TGTGCCTGGAACGTCGGGACAGGGTATGGCTACACCTTC | CAWNVGTGYGYTF
17 | TRBJ2-7 | . | TRBV12-5 | TRBD2 | TGTGCTAGTGGTTTGGTACTAGCGGGAGTGTCCAGCCACGAGCAGTACTTC | CASGLVLAGVSSHEQYF
14 | TRBJ2-3 | . | TRBV5-1 | . | TGCGCCAGCAGCTTGAGCGGGAGCACAGATACGCAGTATTTT | CASSLSGSTDTQYF
15 | TRBJ2-5 | . | TRBV20-1 | TRBD1 | TGCAGTGCTAGAGATTATGTGACAGGGGGAGAGACCCAGTACTTC | CSARDYVTGGETQYF
19 | TRBJ2-6 | few | TRBV18 | TRBD1 | TGTGCCAGCTCACCCAAAAGGGGACAGATTCCCTCTGGGGCCAACGTCCTGACTTTC | CASSPKRGQIPSGANVLTF
14 | TRBJ2-7 | . | TRBV7-2 | . | TGTGCCAGCAGCTTATCTAGGGGACTTTACGAGCAGTACTTC | CASSLSRGLYEQYF
13 | TRBJ2-5 | few | TRBV5-1 | . | TGCGCCAGCAGCTTGGGAGCGGGAGAGACCCAGTACTTC | CASSLGAGETQYF
17 | TRBJ2-1 | few | TRBV5-1 | . | TGCGCCAGCAGCTTTATGCGGCGGGGAAGCTCCTACAATGAGCAGTTCTTC | CASSFMRRGSSYNEQFF
20 | TRBJ2-2 | few | TRBV30 | TRBD1 | TGTGCCTGGAGTAAAGGTACCGGGACAGGGGGATTAACGAACACCGGGGAGCTGTTTTTT | CAWSKGTGTGGLTNTGELFF